A single sample is the source of the 21 T cell receptor beta chains below, sequenced in a study of regulatory T cells in long-lasting Graves disease. The time point is: newly diagnosed GD, antithyroid drugs for less than 3 months. Extracted RNA from PBMCs served as the source of the TCR library. TCR beta libraries were built with iRepertoire HTBI primers and Arm-PCR of CDR3 regions. One entry per CDR3 protein, called by TCRdb with MiXCR from the multiplex PCR reads. The sample has some 500,000 distinct CDR3 sequences, about 16% seen once. This sample also appeared in a second study, on T cells in Graves' hyperthyroidism and ophthalmopathy.

The source was peripheral blood mononuclear cells (PBMCs), collected at new diagnosis, from a patient treated with antithyroid drugs. Receptors were obtained from a woman aged 35 to 60 with Graves disease.

Comments on this clonotype: An end of the junction does not agree with germline; a read error may underlie this. The chain carries TRBV10-3 and TRBJ1-6, with D uncertain. Per germline, CDR1 ENHRY and CDR2 SYGVKD. The length of the CDR3 is 13 residues. The CDR3 reads CAINEIWNSPLHF. In DNA, the CDR3 is TGTGCCATCAATGAGATATGGAATTCACCCCTCCACTTT.

This chain joins TRBV9 and TRBJ2-1, with D perhaps matching TRBD1 (5 bases). There are 17 residues in the CDR3. The V gene lost 4 bases and the J gene lost 7 bases, with 24 bases spanning the gap. Germline-derived CDR1 and CDR2 are SGDLS and YYNGEE. This CDR3 reads CASSPREGVPSYNEQFF. In nucleotides, the CDR3 is TGTGCCAGCAGCCCTCGAGAAGGGGTCCCTTCATATAATGAGCAGTTCTTC. The whole variable domain, filled in from reference TRBV9 and TRBJ2-1, reads DSGVTQTPKHLITATGQRVTLRCSPRSGDLSVYWYQQSLDQGLQFLIQYYNGEERAKGNILERFSAQQFPDLHSELNLSSLELGDSALYFCASSPREGVPSYNEQFFGPGTRLTVL.

The chain couples TRBV28 to TRBJ1-1; unclear D gene. Germline CDR1 reads MDHEN; CDR2 reads SYDVKM. V was cut by 1 base and J by 4 bases, with 13 bases left in between. CDR3 size: 15 residues. Written as DNA, the CDR3 is TGTGCCAGCAGTTTATCGTTCGGAGGGTCCACTGAAGCTTTCTTT. Residues: CASSLSFGGSTEAFF.

The chain recombines TRBV9 with TRBJ2-6; the D gene is possibly TRBD1 (7 bases). The V and J ends lost 3 bases and 0 bases respectively, with 10 bases between them. CDR3 size: 16 residues. Germline values: CDR1 SGDLS, CDR2 YYNGEE. The CDR3 here is CASSGGTVSGANVLTF. CDR3 in DNA: TGTGCCAGCAGCGGCGGGACAGTCTCTGGGGCCAACGTCCTGACTTTC.

This clonotype appeared many times. The V call is TRBV12-3 or TRBV12-4, the J call TRBJ1-4; no definite D call. This CDR3 has 12 amino acids. The ends were cut back, 4 bases at V and 5 bases at J, with 5 bases in the middle. CDR3 in DNA: TGTGCCAGCAGTTCCGTGAATGAAAAACTGTTTTTT. Its translation: CASSSVNEKLFF.

In its sample, this clonotype was seen many times. V gene TRBV27 combines with J gene TRBJ1-4, with no clear D. The V gene's germline CDR1 is MNHEY and CDR2 SMNVEV (reference sequence). The CDR3 is 14 amino acids. Trimming removed 7 bases from V and 6 bases from J, with 15 bases in between. DNA of the CDR3: TGTGCCAGCACTGGACGCGGTTGGGATGAAAAACTGTTTTTT. Its protein is CASTGRGWDEKLFF.

This clonotype was counted many times. V and J are TRBV20-1 and TRBJ1-2, with 8 bases aligning to TRBD1. CDR3 length: 13 amino acids. Germline lookup yields CDR1 DFQATT and CDR2 SNEGSKA (reference sequence). Trimming removed 3 bases from V and 6 bases from J; junction bases left unmatched: 6. The CDR3 DNA follows: TGCAGTGCTAGCGATGGGACAGGCCATGGCTACACCTTC. Translated: CSASDGTGHGYTF.

This clonotype showed up many times. This rearrangement joins TRBV24-1 to TRBJ2-1; D is tentatively TRBD1 or TRBD2 (5 bases each). Trimming took off 3 bases at V and 6 bases at J, with 5 bases between the two ends. The CDR3 totals 12 residues. CDR1 is KGHDR and CDR2 is SFDVKD in the germline V gene. This chain's CDR3 is CATSDGGNEQFF. DNA of the CDR3: TGTGCCACCAGTGATGGGGGCAATGAGCAGTTCTTC.

This clonotype has ten or more counts. The chain combines TRBV24-1 with TRBJ2-1, with TRBD1 matching 8 bases. The CDR3 loop spans 15 amino acids. The trim removed 6 bases at V and 7 bases at J, leaving 10 bases unmatched. Germline V gene sequence: CDR1 KGHDR, CDR2 SFDVKD. Here the CDR3 reads CATSSPQGARNEQFF. In DNA, the CDR3 is TGTGCCACCAGTAGCCCCCAGGGGGCAAGGAATGAGCAGTTCTTC.

Ten or more counts support this clonotype. The rearrangement joins TRBV3-1 to TRBJ1-2; D gene uncertain. The CDR3 runs to 14 residues. Looked up from germline, CDR1 is LGHDT and CDR2 is YNNKEL (reference sequence). V lost 3 bases, J lost 4 bases, and 12 bases lay in between. CDR3 nucleotide sequence: TGTGCCAGCAGCCACGAGGTGACGGCCTATGGCTACACCTTC. This translates into CASSHEVTAYGYTF. Full variable domain (remainder filled in from reference TRBV3-1 and TRBJ1-2): DTAVSQTPKYLVTQMGNDKSIKCEQNLGHDTMYWYKQDSKKFLKIMFSYNNKELIINETVPNRFSPKSPDKAHLNLHINSLELGDSAVYFCASSHEVTAYGYTFGSGTRLTVV.

The rearrangement uses TRBV28 and TRBJ1-1; maybe TRBD1 (6 bases). The germline V gene has CDR1 MDHEN and CDR2 SYDVKM. CDR3 size: 14 residues. Trimming removed 2 bases from V and 4 bases from J, with 11 bases in between. The CDR3 sequence: CASSLRGAVTEAFF. CDR3 DNA: TGTGCCAGCAGTTTACGGGGGGCGGTCACTGAAGCTTTCTTT.

This clonotype was recorded a few times. This chain uses TRBV6-5 with TRBJ1-1; TRBD1 matches 8 bases. The length of the CDR3 is 14 residues. V trimming: 2 bases; J trimming: 5 bases; junction bases outside the gene matches: 4. Germline CDR1 and CDR2: MNHEY and SVGAGI. CDR3 nucleotides: TGTGCCAGCAGTTACCCGACAGGGGTGACTGAAGCTTTCTTT. This codes for CASSYPTGVTEAFF.

This clonotype appeared many times. The chain combines TRBV10-3 with TRBJ2-7, with D perhaps matching TRBD2 (5 bases). Germline V gene data show CDR1 as ENHRY and CDR2 as SYGVKD. V shed 9 bases and J shed 4 bases, with 7 bases lying between them. The CDR3 is made up of 10 amino acids. In DNA, the CDR3 is TGTGCCATGGGAGCTTACGAGCAGTACTTC. This sequence encodes CAMGAYEQYF.

The chain recombines TRBV9 with TRBJ1-2; D remains unclear. Per the germline V gene, CDR1 is SGDLS and CDR2 is YYNGEE. The CDR3 runs 15 residues. The V end was cut by 4 bases, the J end by 0 bases, with 13 bases between. The CDR3: CASSPRGLANYGYTF. CDR3 bases: TGTGCCAGCAGCCCTCGGGGTTTGGCTAACTATGGCTACACCTTC.

This clonotype was picked up a small number of times. This rearrangement joins TRBV6-2 or TRBV6-3 to TRBJ2-7, with D tentatively TRBD1 or TRBD2 (6 bases each). CDR1 and CDR2 from the germline V gene are MNHEY and SVGEGT. V was shortened by 5 bases and J by 2 bases, with 19 bases between the two germline ends. This CDR3 is 16 amino acids long. The CDR3 is CASSEVPGATAYEQYF. The CDR3 region has the DNA TGTGCCAGCAGTGAAGTCCCGGGGGCCACAGCCTACGAGCAGTACTTC.

The rearrangement uses TRBV14 and TRBJ2-6, with TRBD2 matching 7 bases. The germline CDR1 and CDR2 sequences are SGHDN and FVKESK. Trimming at V came to 2 bases and at J to 0 bases, leaving 7 bases not matched to a gene. The CDR3 length is 18 residues. CDR3 sequence: CASSQWRGKDSGANVLTF. CDR3 DNA sequence: TGTGCCAGCAGCCAATGGCGGGGGAAGGACTCTGGGGCCAACGTCCTGACTTTC.

The table lists this clonotype with a few counts. This chain joins TRBV12-5 and TRBJ2-5; 8 bases align to TRBD2. V dropped 2 bases and J dropped 7; count of bases not matched to a gene: 6. Germline V gives CDR1 LGHNT, CDR2 FRNRAP. The CDR3 has 14 residues. In DNA, the CDR3 is TGTGCTAGTGGTTTGATCGGGGGGGCCGGGACCCAGTACTTC. Translated: CASGLIGGAGTQYF.

This clonotype has ten or more counts. CDR3 region: CASSFGSGGTEAFF. The CDR3 nucleotides are TGTGCCAGCAGTTTTGGGTCAGGAGGGACTGAAGCTTTCTTT. The chain employs TRBV12-3 or TRBV12-4 and TRBJ1-1; D is ambiguous. With 3 bases removed from V and 5 bases from J, the gap between germline ends came to 13 bases. This CDR3 comprises 14 residues.

The J gene is TRBJ1-5, the V gene TRBV5-5, with 8 bases lining up with TRBD1. CDR1 and CDR2 from the germline V gene are SGHKS and YYEKEE (reference sequence). The length of the CDR3 is 15 residues. V trimming: 4 bases; J trimming: 3 bases; junction bases outside the gene matches: 6. As DNA, the CDR3 is TGTGCCAGCAGCGGAACGGGACAGGTCAATCAGCCCCAGCATTTT. It yields the protein CASSGTGQVNQPQHF.

This clonotype was picked up many times. The V call is TRBV24-1, the J call TRBJ1-5; D is perhaps TRBD1 (6 bases). In germline, CDR1 is KGHDR, CDR2 SFDVKD. The CDR3 is made up of 16 amino acids. V was shortened by 3 bases and J by 4 bases, with 15 bases between the two germline ends. CDR3 nucleotides: TGTGCCACCAGTGATCCGGACAGTCTTCGAAATCAGCCCCAGCATTTT. As protein: CATSDPDSLRNQPQHF.

This rearrangement joins TRBV5-1 to TRBJ1-2; D call uncertain. Germline-derived CDR1 and CDR2 are SGHRS and YFSETQ. The CDR3 has 15 amino acids. The V end was cut by 3 bases, the J end by 2 bases, with 14 bases between. CDR3 in DNA: TGCGCCAGCAGCTCCACCGGGCTACAAAACTATGGCTACACCTTC. Protein product: CASSSTGLQNYGYTF.